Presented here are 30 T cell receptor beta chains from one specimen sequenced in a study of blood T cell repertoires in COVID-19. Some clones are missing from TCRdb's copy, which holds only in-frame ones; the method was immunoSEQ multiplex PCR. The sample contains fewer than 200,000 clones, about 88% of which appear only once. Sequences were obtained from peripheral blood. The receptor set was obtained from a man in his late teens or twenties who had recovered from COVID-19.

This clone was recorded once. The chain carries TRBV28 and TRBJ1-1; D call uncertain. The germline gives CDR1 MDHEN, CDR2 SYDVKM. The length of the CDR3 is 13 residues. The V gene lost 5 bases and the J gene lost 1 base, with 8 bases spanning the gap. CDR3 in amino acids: CASSPYQNTEAFF. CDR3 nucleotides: TGTGCCAGCAGTCCCTACCAGAACACTGAAGCTTTCTTT.

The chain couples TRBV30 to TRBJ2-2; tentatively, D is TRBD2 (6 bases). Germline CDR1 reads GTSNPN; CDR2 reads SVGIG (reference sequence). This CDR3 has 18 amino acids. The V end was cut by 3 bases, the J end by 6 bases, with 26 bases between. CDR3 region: CAWSTPILTSRDAGELFF. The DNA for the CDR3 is TGTGCCTGGAGCACCCCTATCCTGACTAGTCGAGACGCCGGGGAGCTGTTTTTT.

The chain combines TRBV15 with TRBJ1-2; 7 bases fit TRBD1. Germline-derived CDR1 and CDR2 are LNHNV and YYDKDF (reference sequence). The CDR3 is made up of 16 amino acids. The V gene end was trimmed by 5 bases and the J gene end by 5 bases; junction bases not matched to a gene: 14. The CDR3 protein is CATSRDRELALYGYTF. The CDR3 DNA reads TGTGCCACCAGCCGCGACAGGGAATTGGCTTTATATGGCTACACCTTC.

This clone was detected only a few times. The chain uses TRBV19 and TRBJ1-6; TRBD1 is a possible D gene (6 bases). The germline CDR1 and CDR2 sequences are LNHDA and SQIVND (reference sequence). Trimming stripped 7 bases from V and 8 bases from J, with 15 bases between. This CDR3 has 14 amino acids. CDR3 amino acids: CASTLSGVDSPLHF. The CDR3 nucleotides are TGTGCCAGTACATTGTCAGGGGTGGATTCACCCCTCCACTTT.

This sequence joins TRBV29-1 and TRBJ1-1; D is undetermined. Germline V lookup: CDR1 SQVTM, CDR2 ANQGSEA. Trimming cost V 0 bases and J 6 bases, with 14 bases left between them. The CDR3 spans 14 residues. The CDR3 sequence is CSVEDLPGSAEAFF. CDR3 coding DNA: TGCAGCGTTGAAGATCTTCCGGGGAGCGCTGAAGCTTTCTTT.

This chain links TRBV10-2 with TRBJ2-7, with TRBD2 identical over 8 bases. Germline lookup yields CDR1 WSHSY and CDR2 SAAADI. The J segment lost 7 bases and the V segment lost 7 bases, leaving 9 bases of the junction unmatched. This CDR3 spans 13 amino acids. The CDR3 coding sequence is TGCGCCAGCACCGGGACTAGTACGCAAGAGCAGTACTTC. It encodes CASTGTSTQEQYF.

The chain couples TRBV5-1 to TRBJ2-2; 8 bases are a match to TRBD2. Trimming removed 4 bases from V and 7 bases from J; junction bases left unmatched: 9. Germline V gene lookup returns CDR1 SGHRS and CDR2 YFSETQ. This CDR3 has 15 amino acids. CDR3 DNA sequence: TGCGCCAGCAGCAAAACAGCGGGAGCGGGCGGGGAGCTGTTTTTT. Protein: CASSKTAGAGGELFF. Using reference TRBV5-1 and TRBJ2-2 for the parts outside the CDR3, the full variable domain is KAGVTQTPRYLIKTRGQQVTLSCSPISGHRSVSWYQQTPGQGLQFLFEYFSETQRNKGNFPGRFSGRQFSNSRSEMNVSTLELGDSALYLCASSKTAGAGGELFFGEGSRLTVL.

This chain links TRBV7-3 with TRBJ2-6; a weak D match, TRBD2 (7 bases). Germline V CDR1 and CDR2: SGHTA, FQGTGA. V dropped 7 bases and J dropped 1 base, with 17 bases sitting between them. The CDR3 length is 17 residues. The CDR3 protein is CASKLAGAGSGANVLTF. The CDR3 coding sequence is TGTGCCAGCAAGCTTGCGGGGGCGGGGTCTGGGGCCAACGTCCTGACTTTC. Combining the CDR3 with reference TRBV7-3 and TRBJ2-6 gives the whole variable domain GAGVSQTPSNKVTEKGKYVELRCDPISGHTALYWYRQSLGQGPEFLIYFQGTGAADDSGLPNDRFFAVRPEGSVSTLKIQRTERGDSAVYLCASKLAGAGSGANVLTFGAGSRLTVL.

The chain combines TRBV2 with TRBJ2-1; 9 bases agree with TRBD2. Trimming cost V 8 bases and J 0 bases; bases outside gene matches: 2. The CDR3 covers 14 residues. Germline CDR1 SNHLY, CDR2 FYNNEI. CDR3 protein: CASVSGSSYNEQFF. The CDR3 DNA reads TGTGCCAGCGTTAGCGGGAGCTCCTACAATGAGCAGTTCTTC. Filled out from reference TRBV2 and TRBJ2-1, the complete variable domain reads EPEVTQTPSHQVTQMGQEVILRCVPISNHLYFYWYRQILGQKVEFLVSFYNNEISEKSEIFDDQFSVERPDGSNFTLKIRSTKLEDSAMYFCASVSGSSYNEQFFGPGTRLTVL.

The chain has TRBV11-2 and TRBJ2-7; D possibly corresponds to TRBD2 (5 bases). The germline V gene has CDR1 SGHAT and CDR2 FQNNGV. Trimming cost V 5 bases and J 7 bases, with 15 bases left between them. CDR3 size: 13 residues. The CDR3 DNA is TGTGCCAGCAGCGGCCCGTGGTCGGGAGAGCAGTACTTC. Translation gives CASSGPWSGEQYF.

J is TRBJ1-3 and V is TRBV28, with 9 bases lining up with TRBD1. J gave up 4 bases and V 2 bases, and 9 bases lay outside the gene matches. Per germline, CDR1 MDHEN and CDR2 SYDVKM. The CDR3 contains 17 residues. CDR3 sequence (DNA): TGTGCCAGCAGTTTACCCGGGGACAGGGTAGGAGGAAACACCATATATTTT. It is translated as CASSLPGDRVGGNTIYF.

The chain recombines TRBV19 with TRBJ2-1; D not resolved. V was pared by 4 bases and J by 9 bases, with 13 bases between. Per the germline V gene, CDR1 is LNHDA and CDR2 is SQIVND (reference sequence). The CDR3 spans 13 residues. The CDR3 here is CASSTGVWSEQFF. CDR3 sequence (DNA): TGTGCCAGTAGTACGGGTGTTTGGAGTGAGCAGTTCTTC.

CDR3 region: CASSLAGGLHGTGELFF. Here the CDR3 DNA reads TGCGCCAGCAGCTTGGCCGGGGGGCTCCATGGGACCGGGGAGCTGTTTTTT. The rearrangement uses TRBV5-1 and TRBJ2-2; tentatively, D is TRBD2 (7 bases). This CDR3 is 17 amino acids long. V lost 0 bases and J 5 bases, leaving 17 bases between the germline ends. Per the germline V gene, CDR1 is SGHRS and CDR2 is YFSETQ.

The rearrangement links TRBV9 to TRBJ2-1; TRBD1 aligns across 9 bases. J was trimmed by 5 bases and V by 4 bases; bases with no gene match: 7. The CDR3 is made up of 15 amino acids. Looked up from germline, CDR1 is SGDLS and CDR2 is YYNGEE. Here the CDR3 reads CASSPWDRDHNEQFF. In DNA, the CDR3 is TGTGCCAGCAGCCCCTGGGACAGGGACCACAATGAGCAGTTCTTC.

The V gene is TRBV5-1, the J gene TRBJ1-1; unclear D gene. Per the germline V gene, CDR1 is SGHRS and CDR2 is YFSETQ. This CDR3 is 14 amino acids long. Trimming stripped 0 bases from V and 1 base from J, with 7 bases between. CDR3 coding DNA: TGCGCCAGCAGCTTGGGAAGACAGAACACTGAAGCTTTCTTT. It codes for CASSLGRQNTEAFF.

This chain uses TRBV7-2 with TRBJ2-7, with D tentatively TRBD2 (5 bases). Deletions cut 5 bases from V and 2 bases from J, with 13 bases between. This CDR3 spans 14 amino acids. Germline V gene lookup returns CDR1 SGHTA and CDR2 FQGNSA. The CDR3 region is CASSPDWTPYEQYF. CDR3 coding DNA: TGTGCCAGCAGCCCCGACTGGACTCCCTACGAGCAGTACTTC.

The CDR3 is CASSSSGELFF. The CDR3 DNA sequence: TGCGCCAGCAGCTCGTCTGGGGAGCTGTTTTTT. The rearrangement links TRBV4-1 to TRBJ2-2; D ambiguous. Trimming left V 5 bases short and J 8 bases short, with 6 bases between. CDR1 is MGHRA, CDR2 YSYEKL, per germline. The CDR3 extends over 11 amino acids.

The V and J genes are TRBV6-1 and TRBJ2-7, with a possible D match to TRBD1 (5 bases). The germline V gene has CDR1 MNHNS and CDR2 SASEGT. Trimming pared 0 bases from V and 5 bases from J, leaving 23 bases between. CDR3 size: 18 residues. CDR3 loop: CASSEAIRPTDPRDEQYF. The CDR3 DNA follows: TGTGCCAGCAGTGAAGCTATCCGGCCGACAGACCCTCGGGACGAGCAGTACTTC.

Here the CDR3 reads CASSAGVNYEQYF. As DNA, the CDR3 is TGTGCCAGTAGTGCGGGAGTAAACTACGAGCAGTACTTC. The V gene is TRBV19, the J gene TRBJ2-7; 7 bases are shared with TRBD2. Looked up from germline, CDR1 is LNHDA and CDR2 is SQIVND (reference sequence). This CDR3 is built from 13 residues. J lost 3 bases, V lost 5 bases, and 4 bases had no gene match.

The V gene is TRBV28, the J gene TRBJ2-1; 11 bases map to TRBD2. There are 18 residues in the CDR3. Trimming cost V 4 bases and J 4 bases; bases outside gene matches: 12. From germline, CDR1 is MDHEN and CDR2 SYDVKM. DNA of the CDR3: TGTGCCAGCAGTTCAACCTTCCCTAGCGGGAGGACGTACAATGAGCAGTTCTTC. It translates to CASSSTFPSGRTYNEQFF.

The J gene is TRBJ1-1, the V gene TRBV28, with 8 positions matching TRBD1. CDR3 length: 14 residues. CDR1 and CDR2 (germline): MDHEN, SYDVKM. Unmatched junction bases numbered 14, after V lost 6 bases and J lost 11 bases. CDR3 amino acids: CASSPPRGTGGAFF. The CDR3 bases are TGTGCCAGCAGCCCCCCGAGGGGGACAGGCGGGGCTTTCTTT.

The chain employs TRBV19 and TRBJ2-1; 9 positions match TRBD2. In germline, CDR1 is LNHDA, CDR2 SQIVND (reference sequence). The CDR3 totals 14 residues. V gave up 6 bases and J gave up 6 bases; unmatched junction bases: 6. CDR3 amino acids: CASSPGTSFNEQFF. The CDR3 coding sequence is TGTGCCAGTAGCCCCGGGACTAGCTTCAATGAGCAGTTCTTC.

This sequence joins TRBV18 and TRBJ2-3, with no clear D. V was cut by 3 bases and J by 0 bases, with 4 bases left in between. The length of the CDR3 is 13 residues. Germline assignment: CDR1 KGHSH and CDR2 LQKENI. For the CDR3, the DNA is TGTGCCAGCTCACCTCCTAGCACAGATACGCAGTATTTT. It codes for CASSPPSTDTQYF.

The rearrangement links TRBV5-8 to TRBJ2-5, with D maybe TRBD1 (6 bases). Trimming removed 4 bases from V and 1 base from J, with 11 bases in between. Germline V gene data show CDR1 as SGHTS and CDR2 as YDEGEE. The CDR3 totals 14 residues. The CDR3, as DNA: TGTGCCAGCAGCCCTTGGACAGCCCAAGAGACCCAGTACTTC. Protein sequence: CASSPWTAQETQYF.

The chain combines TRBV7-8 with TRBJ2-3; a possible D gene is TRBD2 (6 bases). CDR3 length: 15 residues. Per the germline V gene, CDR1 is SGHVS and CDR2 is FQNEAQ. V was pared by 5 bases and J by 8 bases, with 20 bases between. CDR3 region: CASSRGPGAGSTQYF. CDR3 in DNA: TGTGCCAGCAGCCGAGGGCCGGGAGCAGGGAGTACGCAGTATTTT.

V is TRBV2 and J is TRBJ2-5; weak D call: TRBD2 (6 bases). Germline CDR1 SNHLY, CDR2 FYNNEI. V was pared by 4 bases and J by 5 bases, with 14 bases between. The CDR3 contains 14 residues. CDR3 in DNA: TGTGCCAGCAGTGGGACACCTAGCGTGGAGACCCAGTACTTC. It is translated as CASSGTPSVETQYF.

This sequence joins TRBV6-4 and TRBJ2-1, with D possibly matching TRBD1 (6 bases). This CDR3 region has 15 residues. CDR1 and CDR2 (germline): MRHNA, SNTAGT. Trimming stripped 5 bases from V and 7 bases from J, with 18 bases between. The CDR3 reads CASSSQGEVGNEQFF. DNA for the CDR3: TGTGCCAGCAGTTCACAGGGAGAGGTTGGGAATGAGCAGTTCTTC.

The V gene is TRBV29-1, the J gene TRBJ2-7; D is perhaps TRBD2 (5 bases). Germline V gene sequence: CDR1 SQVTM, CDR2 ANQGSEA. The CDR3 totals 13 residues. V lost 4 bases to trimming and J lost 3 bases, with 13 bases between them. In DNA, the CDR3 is TGCAGCGTTGCCCTTACTAGGAACTACGAGCAGTACTTC. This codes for CSVALTRNYEQYF.

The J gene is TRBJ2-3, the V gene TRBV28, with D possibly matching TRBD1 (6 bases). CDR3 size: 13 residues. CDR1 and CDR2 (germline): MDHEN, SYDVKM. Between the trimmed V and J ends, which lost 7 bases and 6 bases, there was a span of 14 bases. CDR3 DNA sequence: TGTGCCAGCACAAGACAGGTCGTGGATACGCAGTATTTT. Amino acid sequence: CASTRQVVDTQYF. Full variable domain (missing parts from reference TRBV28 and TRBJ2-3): DVKVTQSSRYLVKRTGEKVFLECVQDMDHENMFWYRQDPGLGLRLIYFSYDVKMKEKGDIPEGYSVSREKKERFSLILESASTNQTSMYLCASTRQVVDTQYFGPGTRLTVL.

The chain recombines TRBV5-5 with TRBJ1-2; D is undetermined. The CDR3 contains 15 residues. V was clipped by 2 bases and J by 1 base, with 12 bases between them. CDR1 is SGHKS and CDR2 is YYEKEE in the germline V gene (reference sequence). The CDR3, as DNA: TGTGCCAGCAGCTTACAGACATCTTATAACTATGGCTACACCTTC. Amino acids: CASSLQTSYNYGYTF.